This T cell receptor beta chain was identified during a study of blood T cell repertoires in COVID-19. Across the whole study: From the United States, Italy and Spain came samples of acute and convalescent COVID-19.

Trimming took 4 bases from V and 1 from J, leaving 10 bases between them. This CDR3 comprises 15 residues. Germline-derived CDR1 and CDR2 are MNHEY and SMNVEV (reference sequence). Authors' methods: How many nucleated cells were present was estimated from reference gene primer amplification. Here immunoSEQ multiplex PCR was the method, and the copy in TCRdb shows in-frame clones only, minus some. The V and J calls and clone size come from that table; D and trimming were worked out from the DNA. The data hold 350,000 or so clones, with around 85% observed a single time. Adults between about 18 and 95 years of age took part from fewer than 30 US areas.

The sequence was collected from a woman aged 35 to 49 with acute COVID-19. Sequenced: PBMCs or T cells enriched from blood (not recorded which). This chain links TRBV27 with TRBJ2-2; TRBD1 might be the D (6 bases). CDR3 region: CASSSTDRNTGELFF. The CDR3 bases are TGTGCCAGCAGTTCCACGGACAGGAACACCGGGGAGCTGTTTTTT.